What follows are 14 T cell receptor beta chains derived from one specimen sequenced in a study of identical twins. TCRdb re-analysed the 5' RACE reads in MiXCR, keeping a single row per CDR3 protein. This table holds about 550,000 distinct CDR3 sequences, about 20% found once. These data also formed part of another study, on yellow fever vaccine responses in identical twins.

The specimen was CD4+ T cells sorted from blood. The receptor set was obtained from a woman aged 18-30 years in good health.

This clonotype turned up a few times. The chain combines TRBV12-3 or TRBV12-4 with TRBJ2-1; D is unresolved. The CDR3 sequence is 15 residues long. V was trimmed by 2 bases and J by 10 bases, leaving 18 bases between them. CDR3 in amino acids: CASSLLLVTNREQFF. DNA for the CDR3: TGTGCCAGCAGTTTACTTCTGGTTACCAATCGCGAGCAGTTCTTC.

In this sample, this clonotype turned up a few times. This chain connects TRBV5-1 to TRBJ2-7; no reliable D call. Trimming took 4 bases from V and 7 from J, leaving 18 bases between them. This CDR3 spans 14 amino acids. Looked up from germline, CDR1 is SGHRS and CDR2 is YFSETQ. CDR3: CASSDGPLTWEQYF. CDR3 bases: TGCGCCAGCAGCGATGGACCGTTGACCTGGGAGCAGTACTTC.

Ten or more counts support this clonotype. The rearrangement links TRBV5-1 to TRBJ2-1, with TRBD2 identical over 12 bases. The CDR3 length is 16 residues. The ends lost 3 bases at V and 10 bases at J; junction bases unmatched: 11. Germline V gene lookup returns CDR1 SGHRS and CDR2 YFSETQ. In DNA form, the CDR3 reads TGCGCCAGCAGCTCCCAAGAGGGACTAGCGGGTGAGGAGCAGTTCTTC. It encodes CASSSQEGLAGEEQFF.

This clonotype appeared many times. The chain links TRBV20-1 to TRBJ1-1; D ambiguous. This CDR3 region has 11 residues. The germline gives CDR1 DFQATT, CDR2 SNEGSKA (reference sequence). Between the trimmed V and J ends, which lost 3 bases and 0 bases, there was a span of 2 bases. For the CDR3, the DNA is TGCAGTGCTAGGGTGAACACTGAAGCTTTCTTT. Translated: CSARVNTEAFF.

This clonotype was picked up a small number of times. V and J are TRBV4-1 and TRBJ2-5; D gene uncertain. V dropped 0 bases and J dropped 10 bases, with 15 bases sitting between them. The CDR3 is made up of 14 amino acids. Germline loops: CDR1 MGHRA, CDR2 YSYEKL. Written as DNA, the CDR3 is TGCGCCAGCAGCCAAGATTACTGGGCCGCTCGCCAGTACTTC. It translates to CASSQDYWAARQYF.

V is TRBV11-2 and J is TRBJ2-7, with D perhaps TRBD2 (6 bases). Trimming cost V 7 bases and J 6 bases, with 13 bases left between them. Germline V gene lookup returns CDR1 SGHAT and CDR2 FQNNGV. CDR3 length: 12 residues. CDR3 sequence reads: CASTIGGAEQYV. The CDR3 DNA is TGTGCCAGCACCATAGGAGGGGCCGAGCAGTACGTC.

This rearrangement joins TRBV29-1 to TRBJ2-1; D remains unclear. The CDR3 covers 11 residues. Trimming took 8 bases from V and 5 from J, leaving 10 bases between them. CDR1 and CDR2 (germline): SQVTM, ANQGSEA. This chain's CDR3 is CSLALDNEQFF. DNA of the CDR3: TGCAGCCTGGCCTTAGACAATGAGCAGTTCTTC.

J is TRBJ2-5 and V is TRBV11-3, with 7 positions matching TRBD2. The CDR3 spans 15 residues. Unmatched junction bases numbered 7, after V lost 2 bases and J lost 4 bases. CDR1 SGHNT and CDR2 YENEEA come from the germline V gene. As DNA, the CDR3 is TGTGCCAGCAGCTTATCAGGACTAGGGCGAGAGACCCAGTACTTC. Protein product: CASSLSGLGRETQYF.

The CDR3 protein is CASIPSGSGEAFF. The CDR3 bases are TGTGCCAGCATTCCATCCGGGAGCGGTGAAGCTTTCTTT. The genes are TRBV5-6 and TRBJ1-1; D is undetermined. The CDR3 extends over 13 amino acids. Per the germline V gene, CDR1 is SGHDT and CDR2 is YYEEEE. With 6 bases removed from V and 7 bases from J, the gap between germline ends came to 16 bases.

The chain is built from TRBV5-1 and TRBJ2-5, with 10 bases identical to TRBD1. CDR1 SGHRS and CDR2 YFSETQ come from the germline V gene. The CDR3 has 16 amino acids. The junction had 14 bases not matched to a gene; V was cut back by 3 bases and J by 9 bases. The CDR3 spells CASSSQVGTGEAAQYF. The CDR3 DNA sequence: TGCGCCAGCAGCTCCCAGGTTGGGACAGGGGAGGCCGCCCAGTACTTC.

This clonotype was detected a few times. This CDR3 is CATSDLRSGGSTDTQYF. DNA for the CDR3: TGTGCCACCAGTGATTTGAGGTCAGGGGGAAGCACAGATACGCAGTATTTT. The chain couples TRBV24-1 to TRBJ2-3, with 7 bases matching TRBD1. There are 17 residues in the CDR3. J gave up 0 bases and V 0 bases, and 5 bases lay outside the gene matches. Germline loops: CDR1 KGHDR, CDR2 SFDVKD.

The rearrangement links TRBV11-2 to TRBJ2-1; a possible D gene is TRBD1 (5 bases). The CDR3 extends over 14 amino acids. Germline loops: CDR1 SGHAT, CDR2 FQNNGV. Between the trimmed V and J ends, which lost 3 bases and 10 bases, there was a span of 16 bases. CDR3 in DNA: TGTGCCAGCAGCTTCCTTAGGGGTGGGTTGGAGCAGTTCTTC. Translated, it gives CASSFLRGGLEQFF. Using reference TRBV11-2 and TRBJ2-1 for the parts outside the CDR3, the full variable domain is EAGVAQSPRYKIIEKRQSVAFWCNPISGHATLYWYQQILGQGPKLLIQFQNNGVVDDSQLPKDRFSAERLKGVDSTLKIQPAKLEDSAVYLCASSFLRGGLEQFFGPGTRLTVL.

This clonotype was recorded a few times. The J gene is TRBJ2-3, the V gene TRBV15; weak D call: TRBD2 (6 bases). Germline values: CDR1 LNHNV, CDR2 YYDKDF (reference sequence). The CDR3 is 12 residues long. V was shortened by 8 bases and J by 0 bases, with 6 bases between the two germline ends. The CDR3 DNA is TGTGCCACCGGGACTAGCACAGATACGCAGTATTTT. It is translated as CATGTSTDTQYF.

This clonotype has only a few counts. V gene TRBV27 combines with J gene TRBJ1-1; D is undetermined. The CDR3 has 15 residues. Trimming stripped 6 bases from V and 7 bases from J, with 21 bases between. Germline CDR1 is MNHEY and CDR2 is SMNVEV (reference sequence). The CDR3 coding sequence is TGTGCCAGCAGGTTAGGGTCCTTCCTGGGATTTGAAGCTTTCTTT. Amino acid sequence: CASRLGSFLGFEAFF.